This paragraph reports one T cell receptor beta chain. The sample comes from a study of blood T cell repertoires in COVID-19. Study as a whole: There were acute and convalescent COVID-19 samples, and they came from the United States, Italy and Spain. PBMCs, B-cell-depleted T cells, or T cells provided the cDNA or gDNA that made up the material.

Original processing notes: Reference gene primer amplification in the assay estimated nucleated cell counts. The repertoire was sequenced with immunoSEQ multiplex PCR; TCRdb's copy has only in-frame clones and lacks some. V, J and clone size reflect that table, while D and trimming were determined from the DNA. The table has about 200,000 clones, approximately 91% seen once. This CDR3 has 15 amino acids. Germline CDR1 SGHTA, CDR2 FQGNSA. V lost 5 bases to trimming and J lost 1 base, with 12 bases between them. This sequence originates from a woman in her forties who had recovered from COVID-19. The chain has TRBV7-2 and TRBJ1-5; D perhaps matches TRBD1 (5 bases). The sequencing sample was made of peripheral blood. CDR3 coding DNA: TGTGCCAGCAGCCGCGACAGTGGAAGCAATCAGCCCCAGCATTTT. This codes for CASSRDSGSNQPQHF.